The 6 T cell receptor beta chains reported below all come from one sample, sequenced in a study of early T cells in non-severe SARS-CoV-2 infection. From the 5' RACE reads, TCRdb called clonotypes with MiXCR, one entry per CDR3 protein. The data show some 60,000 distinct CDR3 sequences, around 9% seen once. The specimen sequenced was whole blood. The source is an adult who was a healthcare worker with PCR-confirmed SARS-CoV-2 infection or an uninfected control (not recorded which).

Many counts were recorded for this clonotype. The J gene is TRBJ1-1, the V gene TRBV7-2; D is unresolved. This CDR3 is 16 amino acids long. Germline CDR1 and CDR2: SGHTA and FQGNSA. V lost 5 bases and J 3 bases, leaving 19 bases between the germline ends. The CDR3 region has the DNA TGTGCCAGCAGCCGCTTTGAACCGGCCCTTGACACTGAAGCTTTCTTT. Protein: CASSRFEPALDTEAFF. Full variable domain (rest looked up from reference TRBV7-2 and TRBJ1-1): GAGVSQSPSNKVTEKGKDVELRCDPISGHTALYWYRQSLGQGLEFLIYFQGNSAPDKSGLPSDRFSAERTGGSVSTLTIQRTQQEDSAVYLCASSRFEPALDTEAFFGQGTRLTVV.

This clonotype occurred many times. This chain connects TRBV7-2 to TRBJ1-6, with D hard to call. CDR1 SGHTA and CDR2 FQGNSA come from the germline V gene. Trimming took 2 bases from V and 4 from J, leaving 12 bases between them. The CDR3 has 16 amino acids. CDR3 amino acids: CASSLSSMGYNSPLHF. The DNA of the CDR3 is TGTGCCAGCAGCTTAAGTAGTATGGGGTATAATTCACCCCTCCACTTT.

This clonotype showed up many times. The CDR3 bases are TGTGCCACCAGTGATACTAACAGGGGTGTCGAGCAGTACTTC. Its translation: CATSDTNRGVEQYF. This chain links TRBV24-1 with TRBJ2-7; 7 nucleotides agree with TRBD1. CDR3 length: 14 amino acids. Germline V gene sequence: CDR1 KGHDR, CDR2 SFDVKD. The V gene end was trimmed by 3 bases and the J gene end by 6 bases; junction bases not matched to a gene: 7.

This clonotype has a count of ten or more. V is TRBV6-2 or TRBV6-3 and J is TRBJ2-7, with 8 bases fitting TRBD2. The V gene's germline CDR1 is MNHEY and CDR2 SVGEGT. The J segment lost 3 bases and the V segment lost 4 bases, leaving 8 bases of the junction unmatched. The CDR3 runs to 15 residues. This CDR3 reads CASSFPSGSIYEQYF. The CDR3 DNA reads as TGTGCCAGCAGTTTCCCTAGCGGGTCTATCTACGAGCAGTACTTC.

V and J are TRBV5-1 and TRBJ2-5, with TRBD1 as a possible D gene (5 bases). Trimming pared 4 bases from V and 2 bases from J, leaving 18 bases between. Germline V CDR1 and CDR2: SGHRS, YFSETQ. The CDR3 extends over 16 amino acids. As DNA, the CDR3 is TGCGCCAGCAGCCACAACGACGACAGTATTCAAGAGACCCAGTACTTC. Residues: CASSHNDDSIQETQYF.

CDR3 amino acids: CASRAYHLMNTEAFF. As DNA, the CDR3 is TGTGCCAGCAGGGCCTACCACCTTATGAACACTGAAGCTTTCTTT. The genes are TRBV27 and TRBJ1-1, with D unclear. Germline V gene data show CDR1 as MNHEY and CDR2 as SMNVEV (reference sequence). V was clipped by 6 bases and J by 0 bases, with 14 bases between them. There are 15 residues in the CDR3.